These 23 T cell receptor beta chains originate from one sample sequenced in a study of T cells after yellow fever vaccination. TCRdb fed the 5' RACE reads into MiXCR, producing one record per CDR3 protein. The repertoire holds under 300,000 distinct CDR3 sequences, with approximately 6.7% as singletons. Sample: CD4+ T cells sorted from PBMCs, taken on the day of the yellow fever booster vaccination. Source of these receptors: a man aged 25 to 45 who received the YFV17D yellow fever vaccine.

The V and J genes are TRBV19 and TRBJ2-1; maybe TRBD1 (6 bases). This CDR3 contains 14 residues. Trimming took off 6 bases at V and 0 bases at J, with 9 bases between the two ends. Germline lookup yields CDR1 LNHDA and CDR2 SQIVND (reference sequence). The CDR3 coding sequence is TGTGCCAGTAGGACAGGTAACTCCTACAATGAGCAGTTCTTC. Its protein product is CASRTGNSYNEQFF.

V and J are TRBV5-4 and TRBJ2-1, with 10 bases aligning to TRBD1. The CDR3 contains 17 residues. The V segment lost 2 bases and the J segment 3 bases; nucleotides outside the gene matches: 8. Germline lookup yields CDR1 SGHNT and CDR2 YYREEE (reference sequence). CDR3 sequence (DNA): TGTGCCAGCAGCTTCGGCGGGACAGGGGTGAGCTACAATGAGCAGTTCTTC. Translating gives CASSFGGTGVSYNEQFF.

This clonotype has a handful of counts. This rearrangement joins TRBV5-6 to TRBJ2-5; tentatively, D is TRBD1 (6 bases). The V end was cut by 4 bases, the J end by 4 bases, with 17 bases between. The germline CDR1 and CDR2 sequences are SGHDT and YYEEEE. This CDR3 contains 15 residues. CDR3: CASSADTGMVETQYF. As DNA, the CDR3 is TGTGCCAGCAGCGCGGACACAGGGATGGTAGAGACCCAGTACTTC. Variable domain in full (rest from reference TRBV5-6 and TRBJ2-5): DAGVTQSPTHLIKTRGQQVTLRCSPKSGHDTVSWYQQALGQGPQFIFQYYEEEERQRGNFPDRFSGHQFPNYSSELNVNALLLGDSALYLCASSADTGMVETQYFGPGTRLLVL.

The chain combines TRBV20-1 with TRBJ2-6, with D uncertain. The CDR3 is made up of 16 amino acids. Germline CDR1 and CDR2: DFQATT and SNEGSKA (reference sequence). Trimming pared 3 bases from V and 0 bases from J, leaving 12 bases between. The CDR3 is CSASRLGNSGANVLTF. CDR3 bases: TGCAGTGCTAGTCGATTGGGCAACTCTGGGGCCAACGTCCTGACTTTC.

This clonotype has a handful of counts. V usage is TRBV7-2 and J usage is TRBJ1-1; D gene uncertain. Per germline, CDR1 SGHTA and CDR2 FQGNSA. The CDR3 covers 13 residues. Trimming removed 2 bases at V and 5 bases at J, with 9 bases between. In DNA form, the CDR3 reads TGTGCCAGCAGCTTAACGGTAGGAACTGAAGCTTTCTTT. Amino acids: CASSLTVGTEAFF.

Worth noting for this clonotype: A read error is possible here, since a much larger clone lies one base away. V gene TRBV20-1 combines with J gene TRBJ1-1, with 9 bases fitting TRBD1. Germline V gives CDR1 DFQATT, CDR2 SNEGSKA (reference sequence). This CDR3 has 12 residues. CDR3 nucleotides: TGCAGCAGACAGGGGGGGAACACTGAAGCTTTCTTT. Its translation: CSRQGGNTEAFF.

This clonotype was observed a handful of times. The chain is built from TRBV20-1 and TRBJ1-2, with 11 bases lining up with TRBD1. Looked up from germline, CDR1 is DFQATT and CDR2 is SNEGSKA (reference sequence). The CDR3 covers 15 residues. The V gene end was trimmed by 6 bases and the J gene end by 5 bases; junction bases not matched to a gene: 11. The DNA of the CDR3 is TGCAGTGCCAGCCGGGACAGGGGGTCTCGATATGGCTACACCTTC. This encodes CSASRDRGSRYGYTF.

V gene TRBV6-1 combines with J gene TRBJ1-1; D is uncertain. The CDR3 contains 14 residues. V lost 6 bases to trimming and J lost 1 base, with 12 bases between them. Per the germline V gene, CDR1 is MNHNS and CDR2 is SASEGT. In DNA form, the CDR3 reads TGTGCCAGCAGCCCCGAGGCAGAGAACACTGAAGCTTTCTTT. Protein product: CASSPEAENTEAFF.

This clonotype was seen at least ten times. The J gene is TRBJ2-3, the V gene TRBV12-5, with TRBD1 identical over 9 bases. Germline V lookup: CDR1 LGHNT, CDR2 FRNRAP. The V and J ends lost 7 bases and 4 bases, in that order; junction bases with no gene match: 12. The CDR3 is made up of 16 amino acids. CDR3 sequence reads: CASATGTGHRADTQYF. Here the CDR3 DNA reads TGTGCTAGTGCTACCGGGACAGGGCATCGGGCAGATACGCAGTATTTT. The full variable domain, completed using reference TRBV12-5 and TRBJ2-3, is DARVTQTPRHKVTEMGQEVTMRCQPILGHNTVFWYRQTMMQGLELLAYFRNRAPLDDSGMPKDRFSAEMPDATLATLKIQPSEPRDSAVYFCASATGTGHRADTQYFGPGTRLTVL.

At least ten counts were recorded for this clonotype. The J gene is TRBJ2-2, the V gene TRBV9; TRBD2 is a possible D gene (7 bases). The CDR3 consists of 17 residues. The V and J ends lost 4 bases and 4 bases respectively, with 20 bases between them. In germline, CDR1 is SGDLS, CDR2 YYNGEE. The CDR3 DNA reads TGTGCCAGCAGCCTTGGCTCGGGGGGCGCAGCCACCGGGGAGCTGTTTTTT. Its protein is CASSLGSGGAATGELFF.

The chain combines TRBV9 with TRBJ2-5; maybe TRBD1 (6 bases). CDR3 length: 15 amino acids. Germline lookup yields CDR1 SGDLS and CDR2 YYNGEE. Between the trimmed V and J ends, which lost 4 bases and 4 bases, there was a span of 17 bases. The CDR3 nucleotides are TGTGCCAGCAGCTATGGACAGTCCGAGCGAGAGACCCAGTACTTC. Amino acid sequence: CASSYGQSERETQYF.

A note on this clonotype: A read error may explain this, as a much larger clone is one base away. The chain carries TRBV5-1 and TRBJ2-7; TRBD1 agrees at 8 bases. The germline V gene has CDR1 SGHRS and CDR2 YFSETQ. The J segment lost 3 bases and the V segment lost 0 bases, leaving 5 bases of the junction unmatched. The CDR3 spans 15 residues. In DNA, the CDR3 is TGCGCCAGCAGCTTGGCCCGGGACAGGTTCTACGAGCAGTACTTC. This sequence encodes CASSLARDRFYEQYF.

This clonotype was seen more than once but under ten times. The chain uses TRBV7-8 and TRBJ2-7, with D unresolved. This CDR3 region has 12 residues. The germline V gene encodes CDR1 SGHVS and CDR2 FQNEAQ. Between the trimmed V and J ends, which lost 4 bases and 0 bases, there was a span of 4 bases. The CDR3 reads CASSSLSYEQYF. DNA for the CDR3: TGTGCCAGCAGCTCGCTCTCCTACGAGCAGTACTTC.

This clonotype was observed at least ten times. The V call is TRBV9, the J call TRBJ2-1; 13 bases agree with TRBD2. The CDR3 runs to 16 residues. With 4 bases clipped from V and 9 bases from J, the junction kept 10 bases outside the gene matches. Germline V gene data show CDR1 as SGDLS and CDR2 as YYNGEE. CDR3 amino acids: CASSPRTSGSMGEQFF. The DNA of the CDR3 is TGTGCCAGCAGCCCCCGGACTAGCGGGAGTATGGGTGAGCAGTTCTTC.

This clonotype was observed at least ten times. V and J are TRBV7-2 and TRBJ2-1; D is possibly TRBD2 (6 bases). The V gene's germline CDR1 is SGHTA and CDR2 FQGNSA. Trimming took off 1 base at V and 6 bases at J, with 10 bases between the two ends. The CDR3 extends over 14 amino acids. CDR3 DNA: TGTGCCAGCAGCTTAGTAGGAGGGGTCAATGAGCAGTTCTTC. Translated: CASSLVGGVNEQFF.

This clonotype was counted many times. The gene calls are TRBV12-3 or TRBV12-4 and TRBJ2-7; D may correspond to TRBD1 or TRBD2 (6 bases each). The ends were cut back, 5 bases at V and 5 bases at J, with 16 bases in the middle. This CDR3 spans 14 amino acids. The CDR3 region has the DNA TGTGCCAGCAGTCAACGAGGAGGGGGGCACGAGCAGTACTTC. It codes for CASSQRGGGHEQYF.

This clonotype came up a few times. V is TRBV7-9 and J is TRBJ2-1; tentative D call: TRBD2 (6 bases). Trimming stripped 6 bases from V and 10 bases from J, with 13 bases between. Per the germline V gene, CDR1 is SEHNR and CDR2 is FQNEAQ (reference sequence). The CDR3 has 12 residues. Here the CDR3 DNA reads TGTGCCAGCAGTAGTCGCGCGGGAGAGCAGTTCTTC. Translated, it gives CASSSRAGEQFF.

This clonotype showed up many times. The chain combines TRBV5-1 with TRBJ2-4; perhaps TRBD2 as D (5 bases). The CDR3 loop spans 15 amino acids. Germline CDR1 is SGHRS and CDR2 is YFSETQ. V was shortened by 7 bases and J by 2 bases, with 16 bases between the two germline ends. The CDR3 loop reads CASSGGTGTKNIQYF. The DNA for the CDR3 is TGCGCCAGCTCAGGTGGAACGGGAACCAAAAACATTCAGTACTTC.

This clonotype turned up a few times. This chain uses TRBV20-1 with TRBJ2-3; the D is unclear. The CDR3 length is 13 residues. V was shortened by 4 bases and J by 1 base, with 9 bases between the two germline ends. In germline, CDR1 is DFQATT, CDR2 SNEGSKA (reference sequence). CDR3 residues: CSAMKWGTDTQYF. CDR3 DNA sequence: TGCAGTGCTATGAAATGGGGCACAGATACGCAGTATTTT.

This clonotype came up a few times. The chain uses TRBV19 and TRBJ2-1; 12 bases line up with TRBD2. The CDR3 contains 15 residues. Per germline, CDR1 LNHDA and CDR2 SQIVND (reference sequence). With 2 bases clipped from V and 7 bases from J, the junction kept 3 bases outside the gene matches. CDR3 sequence: CASSIRGTSGNEQFF. In DNA form, the CDR3 reads TGTGCCAGTAGTATAAGGGGGACTAGCGGGAATGAGCAGTTCTTC.

This clonotype was picked up many times. One end of the junction fails to match germline, which may point to a read error. CDR3 protein: CASRWTSSNEQFF. The CDR3 DNA is TGTGCCAGCAGGTGGACTTCCTCCAATGAGCAGTTCTTC. This chain links TRBV7-2 with TRBJ2-1; D possibly corresponds to TRBD2 (5 bases). The germline CDR1 and CDR2 sequences are SGHTA and FQGNSA. This CDR3 comprises 13 residues.

V and J are TRBV5-4 and TRBJ1-1; D not resolved. V gave up 0 bases and J gave up 7 bases, with 10 bases separating them. The CDR3 totals 13 residues. Germline CDR1 SGHNT, CDR2 YYREEE (reference sequence). The CDR3 protein is CASSLAAGLEAFF. For the CDR3, the DNA is TGTGCCAGCAGCTTGGCGGCAGGTCTTGAAGCTTTCTTT.

The genes are TRBV6-1 and TRBJ1-2, with TRBD1 identical over 8 bases. Germline V gene sequence: CDR1 MNHNS, CDR2 SASEGT. This CDR3 spans 16 amino acids. The J segment lost 0 bases and the V segment lost 6 bases, leaving 9 bases of the junction unmatched. The CDR3 nucleotides are TGTGCCAGCAGCCGTGGACAGGGAATGGCTAACTATGGCTACACCTTC. Translation gives CASSRGQGMANYGYTF.